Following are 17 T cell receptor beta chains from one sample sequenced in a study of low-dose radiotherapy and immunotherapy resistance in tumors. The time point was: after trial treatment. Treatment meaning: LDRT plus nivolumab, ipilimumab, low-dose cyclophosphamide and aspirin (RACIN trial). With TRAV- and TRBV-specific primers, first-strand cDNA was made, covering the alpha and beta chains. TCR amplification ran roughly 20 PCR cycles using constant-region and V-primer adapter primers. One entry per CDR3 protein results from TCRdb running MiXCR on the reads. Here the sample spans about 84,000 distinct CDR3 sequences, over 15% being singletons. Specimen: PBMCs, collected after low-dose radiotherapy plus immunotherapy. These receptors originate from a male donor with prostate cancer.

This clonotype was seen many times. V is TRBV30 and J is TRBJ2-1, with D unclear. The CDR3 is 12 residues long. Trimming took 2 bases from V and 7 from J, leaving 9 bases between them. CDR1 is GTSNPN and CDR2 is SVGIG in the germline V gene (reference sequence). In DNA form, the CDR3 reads TGTGCCTGGAGTTTTGAATTTAATGAGCAGTTCTTC. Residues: CAWSFEFNEQFF.

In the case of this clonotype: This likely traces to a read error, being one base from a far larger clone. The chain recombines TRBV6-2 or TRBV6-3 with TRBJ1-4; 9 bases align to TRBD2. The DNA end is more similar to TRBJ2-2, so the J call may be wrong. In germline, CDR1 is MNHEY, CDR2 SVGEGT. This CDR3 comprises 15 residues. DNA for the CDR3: TGTGCCAGCAGTACCATGACTAGCGGTGGCGGGGAGCTGTTTTTT. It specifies CASSTMTSGGGELFF.

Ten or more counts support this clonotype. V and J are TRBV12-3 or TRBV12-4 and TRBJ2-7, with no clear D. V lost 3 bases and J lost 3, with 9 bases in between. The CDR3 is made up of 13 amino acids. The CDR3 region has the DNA TGTGCCAGCAGTTTGCAGTCCGACTACGAGCAGTACTTC. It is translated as CASSLQSDYEQYF.

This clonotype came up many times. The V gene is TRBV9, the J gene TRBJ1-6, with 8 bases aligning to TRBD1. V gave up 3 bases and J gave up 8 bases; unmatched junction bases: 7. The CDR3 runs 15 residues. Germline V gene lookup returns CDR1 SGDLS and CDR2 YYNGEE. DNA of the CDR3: TGTGCCAGCAGCGCCGCCGGACAGGGAGATTCACCCCTCCACTTT. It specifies CASSAAGQGDSPLHF.

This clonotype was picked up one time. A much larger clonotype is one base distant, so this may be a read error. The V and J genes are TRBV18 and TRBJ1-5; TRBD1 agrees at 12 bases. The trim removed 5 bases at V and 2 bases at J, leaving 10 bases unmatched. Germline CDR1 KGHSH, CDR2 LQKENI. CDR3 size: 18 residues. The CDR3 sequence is CASSVPGTGGIRNQPQHF. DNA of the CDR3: TGTGCCAGCTCAGTACCCGGGACAGGGGGCATTCGCAATCAGCCCCAGCATTTT.

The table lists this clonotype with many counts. CDR3 region: CASSLGPMGGANTGELFF. CDR3 coding DNA: TGTGCCAGCAGCTTAGGTCCCATGGGGGGGGCGAACACCGGGGAGCTGTTTTTT. The gene calls are TRBV7-2 and TRBJ2-2; 7 nucleotides align to TRBD2. The CDR3 loop spans 18 amino acids. V lost 1 base, J lost 0 bases, and 8 bases stayed unmatched. CDR1 is SGHTA, CDR2 FQGNSA, per germline.

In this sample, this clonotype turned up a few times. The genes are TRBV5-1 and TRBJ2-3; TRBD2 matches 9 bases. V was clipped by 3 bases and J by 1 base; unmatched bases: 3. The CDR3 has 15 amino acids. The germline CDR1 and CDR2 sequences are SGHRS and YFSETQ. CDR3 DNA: TGCGCCAGCAGCTCCTTAGCGGGGGGCACAGATACGCAGTATTTT. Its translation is CASSSLAGGTDTQYF.

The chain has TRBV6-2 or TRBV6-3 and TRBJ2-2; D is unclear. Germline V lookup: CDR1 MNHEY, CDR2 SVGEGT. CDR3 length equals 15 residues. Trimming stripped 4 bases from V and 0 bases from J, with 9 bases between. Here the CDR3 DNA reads TGTGCCAGCAGTTCATACAGACCGAACACCGGGGAGCTGTTTTTT. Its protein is CASSSYRPNTGELFF.

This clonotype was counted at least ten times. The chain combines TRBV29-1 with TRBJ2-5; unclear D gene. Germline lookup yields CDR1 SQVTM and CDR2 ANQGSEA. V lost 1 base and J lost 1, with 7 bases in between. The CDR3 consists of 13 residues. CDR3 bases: TGCAGCGTTGAAGTACACAGCCAAGAGACCCAGTACTTC. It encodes CSVEVHSQETQYF.

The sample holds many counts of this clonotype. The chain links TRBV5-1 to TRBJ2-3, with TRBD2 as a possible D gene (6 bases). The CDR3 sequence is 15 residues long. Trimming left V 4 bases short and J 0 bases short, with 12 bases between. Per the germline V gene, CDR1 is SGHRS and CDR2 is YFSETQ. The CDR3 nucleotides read TGCGCCAGCAGCCCGTTTAGCGGCAGCACAGATACGCAGTATTTT. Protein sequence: CASSPFSGSTDTQYF.

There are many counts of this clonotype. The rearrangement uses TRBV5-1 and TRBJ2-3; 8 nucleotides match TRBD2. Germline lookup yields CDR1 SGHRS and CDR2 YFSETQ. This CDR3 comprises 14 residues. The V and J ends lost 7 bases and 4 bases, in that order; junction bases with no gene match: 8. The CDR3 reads CASFNSGTPDTQYF. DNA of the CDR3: TGCGCCAGCTTTAATAGCGGGACCCCAGATACGCAGTATTTT.

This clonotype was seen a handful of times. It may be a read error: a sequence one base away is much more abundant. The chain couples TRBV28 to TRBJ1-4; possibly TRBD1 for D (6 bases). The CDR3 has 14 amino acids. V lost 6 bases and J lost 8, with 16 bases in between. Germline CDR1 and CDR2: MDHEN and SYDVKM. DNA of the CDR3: TGTGCCAGCAGGACTGAGGGGGTTTGGGAAAAACTGTTTTTT. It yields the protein CASRTEGVWEKLFF.

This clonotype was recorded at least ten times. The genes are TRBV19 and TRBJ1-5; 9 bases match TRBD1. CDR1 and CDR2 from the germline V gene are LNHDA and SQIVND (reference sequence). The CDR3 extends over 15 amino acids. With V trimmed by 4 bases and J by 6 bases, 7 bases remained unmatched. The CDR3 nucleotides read TGTGCCAGTAGTACCGCGGACAGGGGCATTCAGCCCCAGCATTTT. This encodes CASSTADRGIQPQHF.

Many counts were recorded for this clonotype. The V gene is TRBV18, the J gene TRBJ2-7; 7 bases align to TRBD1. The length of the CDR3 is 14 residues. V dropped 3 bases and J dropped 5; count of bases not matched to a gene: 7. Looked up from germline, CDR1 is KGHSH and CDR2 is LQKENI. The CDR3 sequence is CASSPQQGIHEQYF. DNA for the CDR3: TGTGCCAGCTCACCCCAACAGGGGATACACGAGCAGTACTTC.

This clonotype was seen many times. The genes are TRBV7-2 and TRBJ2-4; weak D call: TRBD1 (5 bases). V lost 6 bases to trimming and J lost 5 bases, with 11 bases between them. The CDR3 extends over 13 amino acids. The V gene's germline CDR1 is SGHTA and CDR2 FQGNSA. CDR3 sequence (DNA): TGTGCCAGCAGTCAAGGGGCCCAAAACATTCAGTACTTC. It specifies CASSQGAQNIQYF.

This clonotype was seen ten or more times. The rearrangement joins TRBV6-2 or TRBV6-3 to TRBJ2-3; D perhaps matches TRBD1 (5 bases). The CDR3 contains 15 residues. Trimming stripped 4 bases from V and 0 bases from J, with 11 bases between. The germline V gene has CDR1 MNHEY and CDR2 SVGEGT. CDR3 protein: CASSLQGASTDTQYF. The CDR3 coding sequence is TGTGCCAGCAGTTTGCAGGGTGCTAGCACAGATACGCAGTATTTT.

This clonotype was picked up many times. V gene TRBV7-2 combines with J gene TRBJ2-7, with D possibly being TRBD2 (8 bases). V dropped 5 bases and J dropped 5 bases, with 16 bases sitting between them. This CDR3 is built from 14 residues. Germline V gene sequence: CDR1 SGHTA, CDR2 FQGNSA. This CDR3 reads CASSKDRRGDEQYF. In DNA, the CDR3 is TGTGCCAGCAGCAAGGACAGGCGGGGGGACGAGCAGTACTTC. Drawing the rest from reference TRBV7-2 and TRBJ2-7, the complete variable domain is GAGVSQSPSNKVTEKGKDVELRCDPISGHTALYWYRQSLGQGLEFLIYFQGNSAPDKSGLPSDRFSAERTGGSVSTLTIQRTQQEDSAVYLCASSKDRRGDEQYFGPGTRLTVT.